This TCR beta chain was recovered during a study of CD8+ T cells in alopecia areata. Study overall: Administration of oral tofacitinib to treated patients was at 5 to 10 mg twice daily. Study results and limitations: Scalp lesions, especially in alopecia totalis/universalis, had higher clonality than normal scalp.

About this clone: Its antigen remains unknown.

CDR1 and CDR2 (germline): SGHVS, FQNEAQ. The CDR3 extends over 19 amino acids. The V segment lost 3 bases and the J segment 2 bases; nucleotides outside the gene matches: 11. RNA, once extracted, was reverse transcribed into cDNA for use as the sequencing template. TCRdb's table, derived via immunoSEQ multiplex PCR, lists solely in-frame clones and lacks some. The sample includes about 140,000 clones, roughly 54% seen only once; the top ten take 15% to 20%. The treatment was: oral pan-JAK inhibitor, 5-10 mg twice daily. Sequenced material: CD8+ T cells sorted from blood, taken at week 4, from a patient treated with tofacitinib. The sequence was collected from a human donor with alopecia areata. The chain has TRBV7-8 and TRBJ2-1; 12 positions agree with TRBD2. For the CDR3, the DNA is TGTGCCAGCAGCTTGGAACTAGCGGGGGGCCACGAAACCTACAATGAGCAGTTCTTC. Translation gives CASSLELAGGHETYNEQFF. Together with reference TRBV7-8 and TRBJ2-1, the CDR3 gives the full variable domain: GAGVSQSPRYKVAKRGQDVALRCDPISGHVSLFWYQQALGQGPEFLTYFQNEAQLDKSGLPSDRFFAERPEGSVSTLKIQRTQQEDSAVYLCASSLELAGGHETYNEQFFGPGTRLTVL.